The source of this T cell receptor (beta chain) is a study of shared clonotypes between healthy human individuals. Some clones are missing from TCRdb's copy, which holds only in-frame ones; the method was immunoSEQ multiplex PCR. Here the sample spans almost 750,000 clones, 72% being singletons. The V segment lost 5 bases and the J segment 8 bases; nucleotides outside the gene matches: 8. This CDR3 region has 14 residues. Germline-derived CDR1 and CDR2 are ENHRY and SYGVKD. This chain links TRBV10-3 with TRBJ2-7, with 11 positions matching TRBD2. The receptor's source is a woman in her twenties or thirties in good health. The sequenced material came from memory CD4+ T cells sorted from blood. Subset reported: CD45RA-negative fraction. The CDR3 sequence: CAISSGLAGSQQYF. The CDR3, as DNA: TGTGCCATCAGTTCCGGACTAGCGGGTAGCCAGCAGTACTTC.